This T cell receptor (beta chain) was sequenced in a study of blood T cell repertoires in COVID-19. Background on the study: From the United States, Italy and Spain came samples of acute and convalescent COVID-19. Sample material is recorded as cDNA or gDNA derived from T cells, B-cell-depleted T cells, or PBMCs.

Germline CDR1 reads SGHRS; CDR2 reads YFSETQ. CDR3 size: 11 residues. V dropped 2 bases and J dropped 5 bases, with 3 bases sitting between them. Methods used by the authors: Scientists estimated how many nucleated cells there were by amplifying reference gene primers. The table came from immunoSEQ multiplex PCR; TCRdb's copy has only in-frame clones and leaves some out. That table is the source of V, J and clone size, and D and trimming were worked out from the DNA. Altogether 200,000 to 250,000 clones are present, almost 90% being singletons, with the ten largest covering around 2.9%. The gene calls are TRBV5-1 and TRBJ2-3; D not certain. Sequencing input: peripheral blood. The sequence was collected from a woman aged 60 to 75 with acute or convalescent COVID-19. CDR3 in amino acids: CASSFKDTQYF. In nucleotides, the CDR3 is TGCGCCAGCAGCTTTAAAGATACGCAGTATTTT.